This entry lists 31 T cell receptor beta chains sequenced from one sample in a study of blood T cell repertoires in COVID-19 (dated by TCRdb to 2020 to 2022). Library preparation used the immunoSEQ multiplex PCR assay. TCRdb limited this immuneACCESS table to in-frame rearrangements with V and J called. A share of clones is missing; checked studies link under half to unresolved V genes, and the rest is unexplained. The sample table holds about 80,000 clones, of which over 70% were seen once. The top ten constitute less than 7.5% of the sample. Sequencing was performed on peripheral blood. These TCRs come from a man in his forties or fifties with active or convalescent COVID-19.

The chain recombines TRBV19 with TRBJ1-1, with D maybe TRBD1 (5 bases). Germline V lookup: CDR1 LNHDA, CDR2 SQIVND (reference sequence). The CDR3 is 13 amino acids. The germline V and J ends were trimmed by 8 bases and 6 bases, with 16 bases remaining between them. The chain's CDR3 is CASWAGVGPEAFF. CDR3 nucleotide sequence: TGTGCCAGTTGGGCGGGGGTAGGCCCTGAAGCTTTCTTT. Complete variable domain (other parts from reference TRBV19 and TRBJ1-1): DGGITQSPKYLFRKEGQNVTLSCEQNLNHDAMYWYRQDPGQGLRLIYYSQIVNDFQKGDIAEGYSVSREKKESFPLTVTSAQKNPTAFYLCASWAGVGPEAFFGQGTRLTVV.

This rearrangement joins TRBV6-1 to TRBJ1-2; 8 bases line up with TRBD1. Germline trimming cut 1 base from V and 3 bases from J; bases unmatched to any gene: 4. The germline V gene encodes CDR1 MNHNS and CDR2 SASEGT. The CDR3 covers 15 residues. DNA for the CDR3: TGTGCCAGCAGTGAAGGACAGGGGAGATACTATGGCTACACCTTC. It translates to CASSEGQGRYYGYTF.

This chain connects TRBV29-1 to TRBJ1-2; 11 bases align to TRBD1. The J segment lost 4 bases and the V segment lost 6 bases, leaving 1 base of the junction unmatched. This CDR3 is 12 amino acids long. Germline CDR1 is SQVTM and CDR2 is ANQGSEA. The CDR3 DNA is TGCAGCGTGGGACAGGGGGGCTATGGCTACACCTTC. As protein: CSVGQGGYGYTF.

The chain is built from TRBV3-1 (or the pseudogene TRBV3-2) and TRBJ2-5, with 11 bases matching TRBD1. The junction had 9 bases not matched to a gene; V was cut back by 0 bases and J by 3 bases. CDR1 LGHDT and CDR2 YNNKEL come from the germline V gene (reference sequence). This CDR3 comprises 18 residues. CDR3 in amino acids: CASSQEGTGGASKETQYF. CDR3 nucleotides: TGTGCCAGCAGCCAAGAGGGGACAGGGGGAGCATCTAAAGAGACCCAGTACTTC.

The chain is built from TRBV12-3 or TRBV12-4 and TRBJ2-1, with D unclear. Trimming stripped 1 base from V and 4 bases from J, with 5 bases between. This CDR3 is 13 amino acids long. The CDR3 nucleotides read TGTGCCAGCAGTTTAGGCAGGTACAATGAGCAGTTCTTC. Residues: CASSLGRYNEQFF.

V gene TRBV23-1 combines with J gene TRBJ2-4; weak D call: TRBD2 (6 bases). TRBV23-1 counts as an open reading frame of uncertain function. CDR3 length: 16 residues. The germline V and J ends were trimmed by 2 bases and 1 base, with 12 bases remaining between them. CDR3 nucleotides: TGCGCCAGCAGTCAAAGTGGAGGGGAGGCCAAAAACATTCAGTACTTC. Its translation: CASSQSGGEAKNIQYF.

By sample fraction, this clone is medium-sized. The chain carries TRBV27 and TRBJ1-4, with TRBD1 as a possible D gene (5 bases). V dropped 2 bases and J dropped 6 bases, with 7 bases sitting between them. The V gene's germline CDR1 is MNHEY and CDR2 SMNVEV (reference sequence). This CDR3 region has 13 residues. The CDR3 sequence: CASSLQGYEKLFF. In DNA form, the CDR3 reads TGTGCCAGCAGTTTACAGGGTTATGAAAAACTGTTTTTT.

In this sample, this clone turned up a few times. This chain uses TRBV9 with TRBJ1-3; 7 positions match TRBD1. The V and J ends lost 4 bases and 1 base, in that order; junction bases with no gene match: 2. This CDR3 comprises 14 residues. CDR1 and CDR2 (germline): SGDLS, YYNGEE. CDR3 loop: CASSPGGSGNTIYF. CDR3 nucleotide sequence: TGTGCCAGCAGCCCAGGGGGATCTGGAAACACCATATATTTT.

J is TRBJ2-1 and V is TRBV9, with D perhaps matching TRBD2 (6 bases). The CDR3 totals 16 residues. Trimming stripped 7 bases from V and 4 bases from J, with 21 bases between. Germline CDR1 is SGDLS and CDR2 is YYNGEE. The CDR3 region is CASGPNSGSSYNEQFF. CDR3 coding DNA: TGTGCCAGCGGCCCCAACAGCGGGTCAAGTTACAATGAGCAGTTCTTC. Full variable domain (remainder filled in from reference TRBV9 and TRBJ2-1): DSGVTQTPKHLITATGQRVTLRCSPRSGDLSVYWYQQSLDQGLQFLIQYYNGEERAKGNILERFSAQQFPDLHSELNLSSLELGDSALYFCASGPNSGSSYNEQFFGPGTRLTVL.

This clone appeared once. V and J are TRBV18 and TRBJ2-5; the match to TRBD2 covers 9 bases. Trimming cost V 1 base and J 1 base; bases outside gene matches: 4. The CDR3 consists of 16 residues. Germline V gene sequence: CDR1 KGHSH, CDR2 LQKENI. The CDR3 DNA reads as TGTGCCAGCTCACCACAGGGCGGGGGGGTCCAAGAGACCCAGTACTTC. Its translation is CASSPQGGGVQETQYF. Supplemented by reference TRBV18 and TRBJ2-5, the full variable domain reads NAGVMQNPRHLVRRRGQEARLRCSPMKGHSHVYWYRQLPEEGLKFMVYLQKENIIDESGMPKERFSAEFPKEGPSILRIQQVVRGDSAAYFCASSPQGGGVQETQYFGPGTRLLVL.

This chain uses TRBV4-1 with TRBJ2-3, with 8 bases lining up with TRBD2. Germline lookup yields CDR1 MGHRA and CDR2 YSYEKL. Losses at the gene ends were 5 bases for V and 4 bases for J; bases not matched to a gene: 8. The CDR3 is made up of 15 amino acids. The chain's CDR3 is CASSLTGGGPDTQYF. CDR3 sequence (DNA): TGCGCCAGCAGCTTGACGGGGGGGGGCCCAGATACGCAGTATTTT.

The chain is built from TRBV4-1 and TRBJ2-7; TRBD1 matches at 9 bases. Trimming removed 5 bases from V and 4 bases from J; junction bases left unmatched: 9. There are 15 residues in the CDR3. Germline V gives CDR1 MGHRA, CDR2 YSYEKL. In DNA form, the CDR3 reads TGCGCCAGCAGCGCGCAACTGGACAGGGGTTACGAGCAGTACTTC. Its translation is CASSAQLDRGYEQYF.

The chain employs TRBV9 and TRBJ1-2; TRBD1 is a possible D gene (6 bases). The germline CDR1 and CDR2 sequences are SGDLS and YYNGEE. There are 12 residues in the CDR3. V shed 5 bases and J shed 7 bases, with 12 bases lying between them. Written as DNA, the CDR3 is TGTGCCAGCAGTACCCAGGGGTTTGGCTACACCTTC. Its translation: CASSTQGFGYTF.

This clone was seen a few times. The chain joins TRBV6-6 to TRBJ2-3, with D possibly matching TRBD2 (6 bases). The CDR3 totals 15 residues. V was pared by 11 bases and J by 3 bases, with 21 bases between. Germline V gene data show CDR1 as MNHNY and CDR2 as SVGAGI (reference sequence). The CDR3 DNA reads TGTGCCGCAGAGGATGGCGCGGCGGGGACAGATACGCAGTATTTT. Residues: CAAEDGAAGTDTQYF.

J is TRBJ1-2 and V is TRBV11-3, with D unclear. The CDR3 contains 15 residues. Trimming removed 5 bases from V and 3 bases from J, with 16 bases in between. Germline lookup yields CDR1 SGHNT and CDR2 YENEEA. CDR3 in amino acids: CASSPGSTRDYGYTF. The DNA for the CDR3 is TGTGCCAGCAGCCCCGGGTCAACGCGCGACTATGGCTACACCTTC. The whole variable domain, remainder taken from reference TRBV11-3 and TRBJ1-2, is EAGVVQSPRYKIIEKKQPVAFWCNPISGHNTLYWYLQNLGQGPELLIRYENEEAVDDSQLPKDRFSAERLKGVDSTLKIQPAELGDSAVYLCASSPGSTRDYGYTFGSGTRLTVV.

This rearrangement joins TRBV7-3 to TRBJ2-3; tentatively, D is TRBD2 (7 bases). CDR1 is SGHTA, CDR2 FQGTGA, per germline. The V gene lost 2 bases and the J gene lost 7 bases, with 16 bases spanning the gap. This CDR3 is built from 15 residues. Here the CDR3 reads CASSLGGGAQYTQYF. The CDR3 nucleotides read TGTGCCAGCAGCTTAGGTGGGGGGGCCCAATATACGCAGTATTTT.

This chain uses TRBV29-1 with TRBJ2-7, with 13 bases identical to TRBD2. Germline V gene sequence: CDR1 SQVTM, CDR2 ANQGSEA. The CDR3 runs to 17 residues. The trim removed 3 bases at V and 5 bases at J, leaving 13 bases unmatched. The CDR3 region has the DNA TGCAGCGTTGAGGGACTAGCGGGGATGAAAGGAGGGAACGAGCAGTACTTC. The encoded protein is CSVEGLAGMKGGNEQYF.

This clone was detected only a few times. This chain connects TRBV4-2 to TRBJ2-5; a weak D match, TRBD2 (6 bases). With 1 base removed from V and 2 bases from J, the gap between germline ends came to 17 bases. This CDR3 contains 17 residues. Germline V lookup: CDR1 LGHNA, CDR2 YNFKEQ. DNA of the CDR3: TGTGCCAGCAGCCAAGGGACCCGGGGGTTGGGACAAGAGACCCAGTACTTC. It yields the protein CASSQGTRGLGQETQYF.

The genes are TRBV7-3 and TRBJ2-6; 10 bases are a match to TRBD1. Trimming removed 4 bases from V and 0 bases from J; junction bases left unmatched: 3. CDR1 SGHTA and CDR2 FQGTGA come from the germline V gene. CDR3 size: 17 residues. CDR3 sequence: CASSSRDRGSGANVLTF. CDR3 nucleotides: TGTGCCAGCAGCTCCCGGGACAGGGGCTCTGGGGCCAACGTCCTGACTTTC.

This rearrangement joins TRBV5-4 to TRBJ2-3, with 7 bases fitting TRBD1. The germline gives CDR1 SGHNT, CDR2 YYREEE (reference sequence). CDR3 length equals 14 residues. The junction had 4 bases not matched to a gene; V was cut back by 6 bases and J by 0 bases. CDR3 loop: CASKTGVSTDTQYF. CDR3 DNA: TGTGCCAGCAAAACAGGGGTGAGCACAGATACGCAGTATTTT.

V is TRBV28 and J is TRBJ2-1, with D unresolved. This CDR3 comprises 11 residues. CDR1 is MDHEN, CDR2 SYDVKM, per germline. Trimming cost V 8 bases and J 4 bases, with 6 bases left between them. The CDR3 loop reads CASAVYNEQFF. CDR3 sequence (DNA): TGTGCCAGCGCGGTTTACAATGAGCAGTTCTTC.

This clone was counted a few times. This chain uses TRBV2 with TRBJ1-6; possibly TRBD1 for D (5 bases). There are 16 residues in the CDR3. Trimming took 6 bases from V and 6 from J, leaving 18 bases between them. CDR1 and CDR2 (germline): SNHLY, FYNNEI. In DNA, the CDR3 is TGTGCCAGCAGGGCTGACAGTTCCCAACTTAATTCACCCCTCCACTTT. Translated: CASRADSSQLNSPLHF.

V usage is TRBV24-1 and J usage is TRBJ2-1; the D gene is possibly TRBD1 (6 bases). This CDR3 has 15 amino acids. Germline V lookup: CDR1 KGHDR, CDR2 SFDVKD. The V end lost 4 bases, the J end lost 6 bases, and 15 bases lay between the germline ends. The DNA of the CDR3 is TGTGCCACCAGTGACCAGAACAGGGTCGGCAATGAGCAGTTCTTC. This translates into CATSDQNRVGNEQFF.

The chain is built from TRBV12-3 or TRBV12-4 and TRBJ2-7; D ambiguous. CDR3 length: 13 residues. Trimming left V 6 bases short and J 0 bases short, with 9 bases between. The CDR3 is CASRTTSSYEQYF. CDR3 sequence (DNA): TGTGCCAGCAGGACAACCAGCTCCTACGAGCAGTACTTC.

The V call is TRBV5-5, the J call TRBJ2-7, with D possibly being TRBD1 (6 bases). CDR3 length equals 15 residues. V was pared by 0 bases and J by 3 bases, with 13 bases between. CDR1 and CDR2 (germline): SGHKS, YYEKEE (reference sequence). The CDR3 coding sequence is TGTGCCAGCAGCTTGGCCTTTTCAGGGGACTACGAGCAGTACTTC. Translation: CASSLAFSGDYEQYF.

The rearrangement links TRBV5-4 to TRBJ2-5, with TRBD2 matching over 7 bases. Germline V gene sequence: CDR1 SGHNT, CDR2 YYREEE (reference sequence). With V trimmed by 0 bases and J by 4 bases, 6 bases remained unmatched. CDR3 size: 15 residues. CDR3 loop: CASSLEAGRIETQYF. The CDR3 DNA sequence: TGTGCCAGCAGCTTGGAAGCGGGGAGGATAGAGACCCAGTACTTC.

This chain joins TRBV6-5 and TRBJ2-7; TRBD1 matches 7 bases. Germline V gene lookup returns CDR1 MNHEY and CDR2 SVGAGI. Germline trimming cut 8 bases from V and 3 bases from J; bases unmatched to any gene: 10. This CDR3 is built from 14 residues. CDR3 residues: CASGPGQSFYEQYF. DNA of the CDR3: TGTGCCAGCGGCCCGGGACAGTCCTTCTACGAGCAGTACTTC.

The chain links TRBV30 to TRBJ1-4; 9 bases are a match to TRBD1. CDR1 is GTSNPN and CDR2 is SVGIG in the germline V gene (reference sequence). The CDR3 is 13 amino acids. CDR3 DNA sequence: TGTGCTTCCCCGGGACAGGGAGGTGGAAAACTGTTTTTT. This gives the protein CASPGQGGGKLFF. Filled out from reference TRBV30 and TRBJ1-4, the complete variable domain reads SQTIHQWPATLVQPVGSPLSLECTVEGTSNPNLYWYRQAAGRGLQLLFYSVGIGQISSEVPQNLSASRPQDRQFILSSKKLLLSDSGFYLCASPGQGGGKLFFGSGTQLSVL.

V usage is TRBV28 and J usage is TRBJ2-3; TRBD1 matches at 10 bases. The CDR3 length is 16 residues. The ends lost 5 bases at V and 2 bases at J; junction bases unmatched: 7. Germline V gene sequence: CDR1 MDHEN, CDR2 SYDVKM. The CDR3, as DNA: TGTGCCAGCAGTAAGTCCAGACAGGGGGCCACAGATACGCAGTATTTT. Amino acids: CASSKSRQGATDTQYF.

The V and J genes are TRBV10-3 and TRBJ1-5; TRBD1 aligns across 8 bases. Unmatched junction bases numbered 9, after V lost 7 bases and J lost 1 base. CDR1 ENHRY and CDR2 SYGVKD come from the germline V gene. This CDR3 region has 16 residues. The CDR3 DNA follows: TGTGCCATCAATCAAGGACAGGGCAAGAGCAATCAGCCCCAGCATTTT. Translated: CAINQGQGKSNQPQHF.

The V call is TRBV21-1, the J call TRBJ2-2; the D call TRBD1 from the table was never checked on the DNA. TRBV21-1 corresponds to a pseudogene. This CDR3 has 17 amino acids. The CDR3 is CASSKGPRRSNTGELFF. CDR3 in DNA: TGTGCCAGCAGCAAAGGGCCCAGGCGTTCGAACACCGGGGAGCTGTTTTTT.